These T cell receptor beta chains were read from a single sample in a study of blood T cell repertoires in COVID-19. Sequencing used immunoSEQ multiplex PCR; TCRdb keeps in-frame clones, though not all of them. The table shows about 160,000 clones, with 70% to 90% occurring only once. Sample: peripheral blood. The source of these receptors is an elderly man with COVID-19, enrolled during active disease. Each CDR3 is given with its conserved first and last residue. A D gene is named only where the DNA matches it firmly. Expanded clones are given a class, and other clones once, few, many or no size at all.

j_call: TRBJ1-2; d_call: TRBD1; clone_size: .; v_call: TRBV2; cdr3_nt: TGTGCCAGCAGTGGAGGACAGGGGTATGGCTACACCTTC; cdr3_aa: CASSGGQGYGYTF
j_call: TRBJ1-2; d_call: TRBD1; clone_size: .; v_call: TRBV19; cdr3_nt: TGTGCCAGTAGACTCACAGGGGGCGATGGCTACACCTTC; cdr3_aa: CASRLTGGDGYTF
j_call: TRBJ1-5; d_call: TRBD1; clone_size: few; v_call: TRBV24-1; cdr3_nt: TGTGCCACCAGTGATCAACAGGGGCCCAATCAGCCCCAGCATTTT; cdr3_aa: CATSDQQGPNQPQHF
j_call: TRBJ1-3; d_call: .; clone_size: few; v_call: TRBV19; cdr3_nt: TGTGCCAGTAGCGAAGTGCTTACTATCTCTGGAAACACCATATATTTT; cdr3_aa: CASSEVLTISGNTIYF
j_call: TRBJ1-1; d_call: .; clone_size: .; v_call: TRBV7-9; cdr3_nt: TGTGCCAGCAGCCTCACAGGGACTGAAGCTTTCTTT; cdr3_aa: CASSLTGTEAFF
j_call: TRBJ2-1; d_call: TRBD1; clone_size: .; v_call: TRBV7-8; cdr3_nt: TGTGCCAGCAGCTGGGGACAGGGCGCCTACAATGAGCAGTTCTTC; cdr3_aa: CASSWGQGAYNEQFF
j_call: TRBJ2-5; d_call: .; clone_size: .; v_call: TRBV20-1; cdr3_nt: TGCAGTGCTACTCAAGAGACCCAGTACTTC; cdr3_aa: CSATQETQYF
j_call: TRBJ1-6; d_call: TRBD1; clone_size: .; v_call: TRBV10-3; cdr3_nt: TGTGCCATCAGTGCACAGGGGGCTAACTCACCCCTCCACTTT; cdr3_aa: CAISAQGANSPLHF
j_call: TRBJ2-5; d_call: .; clone_size: .; v_call: TRBV11-1; cdr3_nt: TGTGCCAGCAGCCTGACGGGACTTCTTGGGGAGACCCAGTACTTC; cdr3_aa: CASSLTGLLGETQYF
j_call: TRBJ2-2; d_call: TRBD1; clone_size: few; v_call: TRBV2; cdr3_nt: TGTGCCAGCAGTGAACAGGGGGTGAACACCGGGGAGCTGTTTTTT; cdr3_aa: CASSEQGVNTGELFF